This TCR beta chain was identified during a study of Graves' ophthalmopathy and Graves' hyperthyroidism. About the study: Specimen type is peripheral blood, obtained at initial diagnosis before any treatment.

This clonotype was detected many times. Its antigen is currently unknown. Between the trimmed V and J ends, which lost 4 bases and 1 base, there was a span of 7 bases. Germline V gene sequence: CDR1 SNHLY, CDR2 FYNNEI. CDR3 length equals 13 residues. Study-wide results and limits: Among thyroid clonotypes expanded above 0.001 frequency, most also appeared in blood. Classification of ophthalmopathy versus stable hyperthyroidism by a 13-signature model yielded 85% to 90% sensitivity and roughly 80% specificity.

The study amplified TCR beta CDR3 regions using RNA transcripts. First-round RT-PCR with HTBI primers preceded a second-round multiplex PCR. TCRdb analysed the multiplex PCR reads with MiXCR anew, one entry per CDR3 protein. The sample includes approximately 460,000 distinct CDR3 sequences, around 15% seen only once; the top ten take about a tenth. Source material: blood. The chain recombines TRBV2 with TRBJ1-1; a weak D match, TRBD1 (5 bases). The TCR sequence derives from a woman aged 25 to 39 with Graves' ophthalmopathy. CDR3 region: CASSADRNTEAFF. CDR3 DNA sequence: TGTGCCAGCAGTGCCGACAGGAACACTGAAGCTTTCTTT.